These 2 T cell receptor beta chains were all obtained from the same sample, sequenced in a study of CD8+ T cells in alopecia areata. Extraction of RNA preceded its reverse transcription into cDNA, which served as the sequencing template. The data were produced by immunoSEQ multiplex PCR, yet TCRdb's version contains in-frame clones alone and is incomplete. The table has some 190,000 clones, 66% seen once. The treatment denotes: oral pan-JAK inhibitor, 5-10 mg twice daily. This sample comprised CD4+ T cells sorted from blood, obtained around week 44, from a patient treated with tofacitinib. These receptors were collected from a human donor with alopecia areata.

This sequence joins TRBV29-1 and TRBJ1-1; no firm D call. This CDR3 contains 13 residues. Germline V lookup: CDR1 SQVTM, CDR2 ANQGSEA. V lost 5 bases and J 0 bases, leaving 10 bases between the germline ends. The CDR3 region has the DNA TGCAGCGTTAAGCAGGTTCTGAACACTGAAGCTTTCTTT. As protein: CSVKQVLNTEAFF.

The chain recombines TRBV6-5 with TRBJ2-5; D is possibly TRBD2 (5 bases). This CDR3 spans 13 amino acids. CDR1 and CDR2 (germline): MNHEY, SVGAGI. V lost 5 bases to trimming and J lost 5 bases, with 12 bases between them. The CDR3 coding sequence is TGTGCCAGCAGTCCCATGAGGGTTGAGACCCAGTACTTC. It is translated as CASSPMRVETQYF.